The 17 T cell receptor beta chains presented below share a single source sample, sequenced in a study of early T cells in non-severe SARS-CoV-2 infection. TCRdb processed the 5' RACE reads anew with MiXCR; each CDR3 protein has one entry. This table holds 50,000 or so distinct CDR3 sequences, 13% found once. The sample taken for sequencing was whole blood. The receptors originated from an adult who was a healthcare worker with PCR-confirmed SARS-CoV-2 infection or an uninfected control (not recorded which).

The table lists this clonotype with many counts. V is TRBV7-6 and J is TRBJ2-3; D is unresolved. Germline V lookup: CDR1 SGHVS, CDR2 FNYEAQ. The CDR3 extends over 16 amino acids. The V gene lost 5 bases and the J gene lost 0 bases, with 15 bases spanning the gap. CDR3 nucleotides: TGTGCCAGCAGCCCCCCCGCTCATCCTAGCACAGATACGCAGTATTTT. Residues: CASSPPAHPSTDTQYF.

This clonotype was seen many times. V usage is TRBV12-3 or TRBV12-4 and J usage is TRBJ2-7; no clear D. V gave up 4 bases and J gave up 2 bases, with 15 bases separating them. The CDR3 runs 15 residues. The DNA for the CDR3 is TGTGCCAGCAGTTCCACCGACACGGGCCCCTACGAGCAGTACTTC. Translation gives CASSSTDTGPYEQYF.

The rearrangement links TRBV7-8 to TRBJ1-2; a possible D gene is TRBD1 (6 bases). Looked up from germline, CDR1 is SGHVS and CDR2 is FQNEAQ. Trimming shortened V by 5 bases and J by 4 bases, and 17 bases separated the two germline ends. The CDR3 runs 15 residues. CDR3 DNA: TGTGCCAGCAGCCCCGGAGGGTCAGGGGCCTATGGCTACACCTTC. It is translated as CASSPGGSGAYGYTF.

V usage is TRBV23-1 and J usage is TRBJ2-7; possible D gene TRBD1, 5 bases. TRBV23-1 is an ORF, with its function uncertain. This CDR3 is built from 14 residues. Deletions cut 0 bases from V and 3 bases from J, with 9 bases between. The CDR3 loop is CASSQSIRDYEQYF. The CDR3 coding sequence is TGCGCCAGCAGTCAATCGATCAGGGACTACGAGCAGTACTTC.

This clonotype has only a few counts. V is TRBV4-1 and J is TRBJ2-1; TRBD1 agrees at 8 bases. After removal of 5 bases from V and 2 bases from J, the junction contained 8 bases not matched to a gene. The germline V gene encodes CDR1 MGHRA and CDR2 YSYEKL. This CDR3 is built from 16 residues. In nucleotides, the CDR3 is TGCGCCAGCAGCTTGACGGACAGGGTACCCTACAATGAGCAGTTCTTC. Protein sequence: CASSLTDRVPYNEQFF.

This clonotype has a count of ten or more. The CDR3 here is CASSLPRETQYF. CDR3 sequence (DNA): TGTGCCAGCAGCCTCCCCCGGGAGACCCAGTACTTC. The J gene is TRBJ2-5, the V gene TRBV11-2; D remains ambiguous. Germline-derived CDR1 and CDR2 are SGHAT and FQNNGV. This CDR3 spans 12 amino acids. V lost 5 bases and J 5 bases, leaving 9 bases between the germline ends. The full variable domain, its missing parts supplied by reference TRBV11-2 and TRBJ2-5, is EAGVAQSPRYKIIEKRQSVAFWCNPISGHATLYWYQQILGQGPKLLIQFQNNGVVDDSQLPKDRFSAERLKGVDSTLKIQPAKLEDSAVYLCASSLPRETQYFGPGTRLLVL.

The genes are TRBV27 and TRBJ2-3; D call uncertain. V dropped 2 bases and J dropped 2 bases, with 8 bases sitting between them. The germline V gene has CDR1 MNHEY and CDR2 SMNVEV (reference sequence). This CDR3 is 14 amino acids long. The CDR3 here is CASSLGIPTDTQYF. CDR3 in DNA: TGTGCCAGCAGTTTAGGGATTCCCACAGATACGCAGTATTTT.

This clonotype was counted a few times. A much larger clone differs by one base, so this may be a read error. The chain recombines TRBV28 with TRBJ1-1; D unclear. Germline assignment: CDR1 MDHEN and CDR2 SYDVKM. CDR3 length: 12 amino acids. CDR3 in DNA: TGTGCCGGCAGTCCCCTCTCGACTGAAGCTTTCTTT. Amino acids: CAGSPLSTEAFF.

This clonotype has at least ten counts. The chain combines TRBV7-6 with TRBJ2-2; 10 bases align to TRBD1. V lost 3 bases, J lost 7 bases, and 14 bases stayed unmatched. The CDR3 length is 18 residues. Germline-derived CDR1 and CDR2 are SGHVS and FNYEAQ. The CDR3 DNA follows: TGTGCCAGCAGCTTTACCCCGGGACAGGGGTATGAACACGGGGAGCTGTTTTTT. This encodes CASSFTPGQGYEHGELFF.

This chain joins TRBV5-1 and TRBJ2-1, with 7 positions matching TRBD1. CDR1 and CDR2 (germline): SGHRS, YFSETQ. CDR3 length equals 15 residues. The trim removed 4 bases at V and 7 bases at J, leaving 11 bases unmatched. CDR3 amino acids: CASSPDRVPRNEQFF. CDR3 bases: TGCGCCAGCAGCCCTGACAGGGTCCCCAGGAATGAGCAGTTCTTC.

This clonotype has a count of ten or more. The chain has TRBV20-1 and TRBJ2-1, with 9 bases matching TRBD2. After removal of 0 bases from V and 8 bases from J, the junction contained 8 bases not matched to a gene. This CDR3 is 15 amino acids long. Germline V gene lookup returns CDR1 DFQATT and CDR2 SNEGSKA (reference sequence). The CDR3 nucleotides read TGCAGTGCTAGAGATTTAGGAGCGGGAGGATATGAGCAGTTCTTC. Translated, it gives CSARDLGAGGYEQFF.

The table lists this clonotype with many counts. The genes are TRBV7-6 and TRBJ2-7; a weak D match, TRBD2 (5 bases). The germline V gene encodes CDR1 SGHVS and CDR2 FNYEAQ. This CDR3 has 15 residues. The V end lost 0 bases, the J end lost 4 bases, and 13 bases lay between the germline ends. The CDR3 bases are TGTGCCAGCAGCTTAGCCGCGGACTCCGGGTACGAGCAGTACTTC. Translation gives CASSLAADSGYEQYF.

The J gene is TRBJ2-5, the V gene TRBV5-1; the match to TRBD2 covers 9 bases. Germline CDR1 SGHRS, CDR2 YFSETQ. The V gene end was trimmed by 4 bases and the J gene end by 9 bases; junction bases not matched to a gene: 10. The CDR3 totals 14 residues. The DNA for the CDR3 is TGCGCCAGCAGCGCGCTAGGAGCGGGGGGTCCCCAGTACTTC. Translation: CASSALGAGGPQYF.

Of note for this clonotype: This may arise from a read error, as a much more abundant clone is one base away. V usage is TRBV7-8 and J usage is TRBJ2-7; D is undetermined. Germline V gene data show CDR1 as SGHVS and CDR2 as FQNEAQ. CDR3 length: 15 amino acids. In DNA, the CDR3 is TGTGCCAGCAGCTTAGCTTGGGGAAGCTCCTACGGGCAGTACTTC. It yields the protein CASSLAWGSSYGQYF. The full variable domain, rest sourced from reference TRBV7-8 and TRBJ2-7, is GAGVSQSPRYKVAKRGQDVALRCDPISGHVSLFWYQQALGQGPEFLTYFQNEAQLDKSGLPSDRFFAERPEGSVSTLKIQRTQQEDSAVYLCASSLAWGSSYGQYFGPGTRLTVT.

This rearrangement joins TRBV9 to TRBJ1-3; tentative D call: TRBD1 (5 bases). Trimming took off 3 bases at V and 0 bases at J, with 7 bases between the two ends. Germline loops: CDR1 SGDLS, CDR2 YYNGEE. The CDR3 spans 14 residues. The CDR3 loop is CASSGDSSGNTIYF. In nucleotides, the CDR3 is TGTGCCAGCAGCGGAGACAGCTCTGGAAACACCATATATTTT.

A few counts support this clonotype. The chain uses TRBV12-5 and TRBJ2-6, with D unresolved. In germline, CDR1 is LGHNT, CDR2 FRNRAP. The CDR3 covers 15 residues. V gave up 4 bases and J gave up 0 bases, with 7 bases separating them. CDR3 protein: CASGSWISGANVLTF. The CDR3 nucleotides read TGTGCTAGTGGTTCTTGGATCTCTGGGGCCAACGTCCTGACTTTC.

The CDR3 DNA reads TGCGCCAGCAGCTTGGGTCTAGCGGGAGGGCCTTCCTCCTACAATGAGCAGTTCTTC. Protein product: CASSLGLAGGPSSYNEQFF. V and J are TRBV5-1 and TRBJ2-1, with TRBD2 identical over 12 bases. The length of the CDR3 is 19 residues. In germline, CDR1 is SGHRS, CDR2 YFSETQ. The V and J ends lost 0 bases and 0 bases, in that order; junction bases with no gene match: 7. The whole variable domain, remainder taken from reference TRBV5-1 and TRBJ2-1, is KAGVTQTPRYLIKTRGQQVTLSCSPISGHRSVSWYQQTPGQGLQFLFEYFSETQRNKGNFPGRFSGRQFSNSRSEMNVSTLELGDSALYLCASSLGLAGGPSSYNEQFFGPGTRLTVL.